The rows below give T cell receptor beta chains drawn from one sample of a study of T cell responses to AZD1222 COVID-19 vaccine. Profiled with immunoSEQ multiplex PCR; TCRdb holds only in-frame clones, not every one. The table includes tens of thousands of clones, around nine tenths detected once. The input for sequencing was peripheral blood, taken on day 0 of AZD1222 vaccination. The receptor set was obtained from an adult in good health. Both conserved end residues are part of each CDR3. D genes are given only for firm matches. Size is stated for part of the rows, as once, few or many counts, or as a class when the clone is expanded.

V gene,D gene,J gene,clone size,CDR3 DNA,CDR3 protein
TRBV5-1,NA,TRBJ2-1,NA,TGCGCCAGCAGCTCACAAACTAGTAGCACTGAGCAGTTCTTC,CASSSQTSSTEQFF
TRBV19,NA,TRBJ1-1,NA,TGTGCCAGTAGTATTACTGGGATTCAGACTGAAGCTTTCTTT,CASSITGIQTEAFF
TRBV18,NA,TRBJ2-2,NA,TGTGCCAGCTCACCACCACCCATGGGCACCGGGGAGCTGTTTTTT,CASSPPPMGTGELFF
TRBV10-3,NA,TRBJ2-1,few,TGTGCCATCAGTGAGTCCAGGGCAAGCTCCTACAATGAGCAGTTCTTC,CAISESRASSYNEQFF
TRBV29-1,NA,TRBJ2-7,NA,TGCAGCTCCCGTCAGGGGACTTTGGGGTCCTACGAGCAGTACTTC,CSSRQGTLGSYEQYF
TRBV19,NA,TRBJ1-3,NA,TGTGCCAGTAGTATCGGGGGGGACTCTGGAAACACCATATATTTT,CASSIGGDSGNTIYF
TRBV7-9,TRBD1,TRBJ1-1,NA,TGTGCCAGCAGCGCCTTCGGGACAGGGAGAGGCACTGAAGCTTTCTTT,CASSAFGTGRGTEAFF
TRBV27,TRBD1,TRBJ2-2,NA,TGTGCCAGCAGATGGGACAGGGAGGTCGGGGAGCTGTTTTTT,CASRWDREVGELFF
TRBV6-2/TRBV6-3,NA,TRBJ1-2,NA,TGTGCCAGCAGTTGGGACACCGCCACTCTTGGCTACACCTTC,CASSWDTATLGYTF
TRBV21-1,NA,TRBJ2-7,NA,TGTGCCAGCAAACCCCGAGGACATTCCCGAGTGGCAGTAGTAGACCACTCCTACGAGCAGTACTTC,CASKPRGHSRVAVVDHSYEQYF
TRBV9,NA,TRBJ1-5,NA,TGTGCCAGCGGAACCCAAGATAGCAATCAGCCCCAGCATTTT,CASGTQDSNQPQHF
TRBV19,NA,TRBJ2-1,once,TGTGCCAGTAGTACAAGGACTACCCCCAACTCCTACAATGAGCAGTTCTTC,CASSTRTTPNSYNEQFF
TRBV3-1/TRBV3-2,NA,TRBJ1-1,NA,TGTGCCAGCAGCCCGAACAGGGATGCTACTGAAGCTTTCTTT,CASSPNRDATEAFF
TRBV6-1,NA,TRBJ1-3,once,TGTGCCAGCAGTGAATCTGGGACTGGAAACACCATATATTTT,CASSESGTGNTIYF
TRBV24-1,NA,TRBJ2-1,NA,TGTGCCACCAGTCCTGGACAGTACAATGAGCAGTTCTTC,CATSPGQYNEQFF
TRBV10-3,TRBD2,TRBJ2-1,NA,TGTGCCACTGGTAGCGGGAGTCACAATGAGCAGTTCTTC,CATGSGSHNEQFF
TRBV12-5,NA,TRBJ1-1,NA,TGTGCTAGTGGTACTTTAATAACTGAAGCTTTCTTT,CASGTLITEAFF
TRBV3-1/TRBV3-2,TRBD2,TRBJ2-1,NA,TGTGCCAGCAGCCCGGGGGGCTCCTACAATGAGCAGTTCTTC,CASSPGGSYNEQFF
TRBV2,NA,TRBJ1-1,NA,TGTGCCAGACAATCATTGACCTCAGAAGCTTTCTTT,CARQSLTSEAFF
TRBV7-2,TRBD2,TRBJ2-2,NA,TGTGCCAGCAGCTTAACCCCCTCTAGCGGCCTTACCGGGGAGCTGTTTTTT,CASSLTPSSGLTGELFF
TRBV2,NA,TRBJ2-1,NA,TGTGCCAGCAGTGAGACTAGAAACAATGAGCAGTTCTTC,CASSETRNNEQFF
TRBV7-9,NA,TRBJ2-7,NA,TGTGCCAGCAGCTTAGGCACTGGATCACGGGTCTACGAGCAGTACTTC,CASSLGTGSRVYEQYF
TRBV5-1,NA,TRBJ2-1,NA,TGCGCCAGCAGACGGAACAGGGACCATGAGCAGTTCTTC,CASRRNRDHEQFF
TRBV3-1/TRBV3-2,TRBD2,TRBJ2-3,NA,TGTGCCAGCAGCCAATTCCTAGCGGGAGTCTCAGATACGCAGTATTTT,CASSQFLAGVSDTQYF
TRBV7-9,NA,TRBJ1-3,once,TGTGCCAGCAGCCCTATTAGCTCTGGAAACACCATATATTTT,CASSPISSGNTIYF
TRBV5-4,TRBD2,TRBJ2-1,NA,TGTGCCAGCAGCTTGCCTACTCCGGGTAGCGGGGGCAATGAGCAGTTCTTC,CASSLPTPGSGGNEQFF
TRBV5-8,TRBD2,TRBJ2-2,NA,TGTGCCAGCAGCTTAATTTCTAGCGGGAGCAAAACCGGGGAGCTGTTTTTT,CASSLISSGSKTGELFF
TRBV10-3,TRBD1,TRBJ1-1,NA,TGTGCCATCAGTGAGTCCTCCGGGACAGAGGGCACTGAAGCTTTCTTT,CAISESSGTEGTEAFF
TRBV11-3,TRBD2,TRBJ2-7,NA,TGTGCCAGCAGCCCCCCTAGCGGGAGGGCACCCAGGGAGCAGTACTTC,CASSPPSGRAPREQYF
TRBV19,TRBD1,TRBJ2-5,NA,TGTGCCAGCCGGGACAGTGGGAGCCAAGAGACCCAGTACTTC,CASRDSGSQETQYF
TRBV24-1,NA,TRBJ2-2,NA,TGTGCCACCAGAGAAAGCGGGACCGGGGAGCTGTTTTTT,CATRESGTGELFF
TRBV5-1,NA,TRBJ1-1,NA,TGCGCCAGCAGTTCAGGGAGGAACACTGAAGCTTTCTTT,CASSSGRNTEAFF
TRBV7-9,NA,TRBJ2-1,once,TGTGCCAGCAGCTCGATAGCAAAAGGGTGGGATGAGCAGTTCTTC,CASSSIAKGWDEQFF
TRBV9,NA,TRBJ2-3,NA,TGTGCCAGCAGCGTATGGACAGCTAGCACAGATACGCAGTATTTT,CASSVWTASTDTQYF
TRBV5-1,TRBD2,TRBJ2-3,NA,TGCGCCAGCCGGACTAGCGGTACCCTGGGGGATACGCAGTATTTT,CASRTSGTLGDTQYF
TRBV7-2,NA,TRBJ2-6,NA,TGTGCCAGCAGCTTGGGACCCGCGGGGGCCAACGTCCTGACTTTC,CASSLGPAGANVLTF
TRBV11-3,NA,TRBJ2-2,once,TGTGCCAGCAGCTTGACTAACACCGGGGAGCTGTTTTTT,CASSLTNTGELFF
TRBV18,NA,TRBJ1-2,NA,TGTGCCAGCTCACCTGTGGACAGTCCAAGAGATTTTGGCTACACCTTC,CASSPVDSPRDFGYTF
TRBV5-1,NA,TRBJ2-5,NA,TGCGCCAGCAGCTTGGAGGGACGTAATCAAGAGACCCAGTACTTC,CASSLEGRNQETQYF
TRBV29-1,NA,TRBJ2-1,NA,TGCAGCGTTAAAGGAGGGGACCGAGTCTACAATGAGCAGTTCTTC,CSVKGGDRVYNEQFF
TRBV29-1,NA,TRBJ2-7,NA,TGCAGCGTTCTGGAGCAGTACTTC,CSVLEQYF
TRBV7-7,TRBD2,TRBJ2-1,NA,TGTGCTAGCAGCTTAGCGGGAGGGAGGAATGAGCAGTTCTTC,CASSLAGGRNEQFF
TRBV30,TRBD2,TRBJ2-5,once,TGTGCCTGGAGTCTCTTTCCGGGACTAGCGGGAGAAGAGACCCAGTACTTC,CAWSLFPGLAGEETQYF
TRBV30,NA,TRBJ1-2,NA,TGTGCCTGGAGTTCCCCGGGAGGTAACTATGGCTACACCTTC,CAWSSPGGNYGYTF
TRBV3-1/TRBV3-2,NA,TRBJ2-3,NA,TGTGCCAGCAGCCAAGAGCCGGACGGATCCACAGATACGCAGTATTTT,CASSQEPDGSTDTQYF
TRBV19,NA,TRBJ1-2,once,TGTGCCAGTAGTATGTCAGCAGCTAACTATGGCTACACCTTC,CASSMSAANYGYTF
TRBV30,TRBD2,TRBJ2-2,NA,TGTGCCTGGAGTGTATTCGCGGGAGGGGGGGAGCTGTTTTTT,CAWSVFAGGGELFF
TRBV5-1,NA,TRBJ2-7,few,TGCGCCAGCAGCTTGGCAGGGAGCCCACGCGAGCAGTACTTC,CASSLAGSPREQYF
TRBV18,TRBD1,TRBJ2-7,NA,TGTGCCAGCTCACTCATGGGACAGGGGGACGAGCAGTACTTC,CASSLMGQGDEQYF
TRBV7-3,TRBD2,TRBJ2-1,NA,TGTGCCAGCAGCTTACTAGCGGTTGATGGTGAGCAGTTCTTC,CASSLLAVDGEQFF